What follows are 25 T cell receptor beta chains derived from one specimen sequenced in a study of blood T cell repertoires in COVID-19. Profiled with immunoSEQ multiplex PCR; TCRdb holds only in-frame clones, not every one. The table includes 300,000 to 400,000 clones, more than 75% detected once. Sequenced: peripheral blood. The receptors originated from a man between 45 and 60 years old with active or convalescent COVID-19.

This chain joins TRBV4-2 and TRBJ2-7; tentatively, D is TRBD1 (5 bases). This CDR3 is 14 amino acids long. Trimming left V 2 bases short and J 5 bases short, with 13 bases between. The V gene's germline CDR1 is LGHNA and CDR2 YNFKEQ. The CDR3 region is CASSQRSKGNEQYF. The DNA for the CDR3 is TGTGCCAGCAGCCAACGCAGTAAGGGGAACGAGCAGTACTTC.

V gene TRBV7-2 combines with J gene TRBJ2-3; 7 nucleotides agree with TRBD2. The length of the CDR3 is 17 residues. Germline V lookup: CDR1 SGHTA, CDR2 FQGNSA. V was pared by 1 base and J by 0 bases, with 7 bases of the junction left unmatched. CDR3: CASSLVGRGSSTDTQYF. The CDR3 DNA sequence: TGTGCCAGCAGCTTAGTAGGACGCGGGAGCAGCACAGATACGCAGTATTTT.

The J gene is TRBJ2-7, the V gene TRBV6-5, with 7 bases lining up with TRBD2. V trimming: 0 bases; J trimming: 0 bases; junction bases outside the gene matches: 2. Germline-derived CDR1 and CDR2 are MNHEY and SVGAGI. This CDR3 is 15 amino acids long. Here the CDR3 DNA reads TGTGCCAGCAGTTACTCCGGGGGGAGCTCCTACGAGCAGTACTTC. Its protein is CASSYSGGSSYEQYF.

The gene calls are TRBV5-1 and TRBJ1-5; possible D gene TRBD1, 6 bases. Trimming took 4 bases from V and 3 from J, leaving 17 bases between them. The CDR3 covers 16 residues. CDR1 and CDR2 (germline): SGHRS, YFSETQ. The CDR3 coding sequence is TGCGCCAGCAGCCCCGGGACACCAACCTCCAATCAGCCCCAGCATTTT. It encodes CASSPGTPTSNQPQHF.

V gene TRBV5-4 combines with J gene TRBJ2-5; D is uncertain. Trimming cost V 2 bases and J 5 bases, with 13 bases left between them. The CDR3 extends over 14 amino acids. Germline CDR1 is SGHNT and CDR2 is YYREEE (reference sequence). The CDR3 reads CASSLRSGFETQYF. The DNA of the CDR3 is TGTGCCAGCAGCTTAAGGTCGGGTTTTGAGACCCAGTACTTC.

This clone occurred a few times. V usage is TRBV2 and J usage is TRBJ1-2, with D unresolved. The germline V and J ends were trimmed by 8 bases and 4 bases, with 23 bases remaining between them. The CDR3 runs to 16 residues. Germline assignment: CDR1 SNHLY and CDR2 FYNNEI. This CDR3 is CASQLKGRVSFYGYTF. CDR3 in DNA: TGTGCCAGCCAGTTAAAAGGGAGGGTATCTTTCTATGGCTACACCTTC. Combining the CDR3 with reference TRBV2 and TRBJ1-2 gives the whole variable domain EPEVTQTPSHQVTQMGQEVILRCVPISNHLYFYWYRQILGQKVEFLVSFYNNEISEKSEIFDDQFSVERPDGSNFTLKIRSTKLEDSAMYFCASQLKGRVSFYGYTFGSGTRLTVV.

This chain joins TRBV24-1 and TRBJ2-7; tentative D call: TRBD2 (5 bases). Germline CDR1 and CDR2: KGHDR and SFDVKD. The ends were cut back, 3 bases at V and 4 bases at J, with 12 bases in the middle. The CDR3 is made up of 14 amino acids. CDR3 amino acids: CATSDAGPEYEQYF. The CDR3 DNA is TGTGCCACCAGTGATGCGGGCCCCGAATACGAGCAGTACTTC.

This chain links TRBV7-8 with TRBJ2-1; 8 nucleotides align to TRBD2. V dropped 2 bases and J dropped 4; count of bases not matched to a gene: 4. The V gene's germline CDR1 is SGHVS and CDR2 FQNEAQ. The CDR3 runs 15 residues. Written as DNA, the CDR3 is TGTGCCAGCAGCTTATTAGCGGGGCCTTACAATGAGCAGTTCTTC. This sequence encodes CASSLLAGPYNEQFF.

The V gene is TRBV2, the J gene TRBJ2-7, with 13 nucleotides matching TRBD2. Trimming removed 2 bases from V and 2 bases from J; junction bases left unmatched: 6. CDR1 is SNHLY, CDR2 FYNNEI, per germline. CDR3 length: 17 amino acids. CDR3: CASSERTSGSQAYEQYF. CDR3 sequence (DNA): TGTGCCAGCAGTGAAAGGACTAGCGGGAGTCAGGCCTACGAGCAGTACTTC.

In its sample, this clone was seen a few times. The J gene is TRBJ1-3, the V gene TRBV19, with D maybe TRBD1 (6 bases). There are 15 residues in the CDR3. Germline values: CDR1 LNHDA, CDR2 SQIVND (reference sequence). With 9 bases removed from V and 4 bases from J, the gap between germline ends came to 19 bases. CDR3 amino acids: CASETPGDPGNTIYF. CDR3 bases: TGTGCCAGCGAGACTCCAGGGGACCCCGGAAACACCATATATTTT.

The gene calls are TRBV4-2 and TRBJ1-1, with unresolved D. Trimming pared 0 bases from V and 3 bases from J, leaving 11 bases between. This CDR3 contains 15 residues. Germline loops: CDR1 LGHNA, CDR2 YNFKEQ. The CDR3 DNA sequence: TGTGCCAGCAGCCAAGAACGAGGGAGGGACACTGAAGCTTTCTTT. It yields the protein CASSQERGRDTEAFF.

This chain joins TRBV30 and TRBJ1-2, with a possible D match to TRBD1 (6 bases). The CDR3 is 15 amino acids. Germline V gene sequence: CDR1 GTSNPN, CDR2 SVGIG (reference sequence). V lost 3 bases, J lost 4 bases, and 18 bases lay in between. This CDR3 is CAWRLGAGGFYGYTF. DNA for the CDR3: TGTGCCTGGAGGCTGGGGGCAGGCGGCTTCTATGGCTACACCTTC.

V usage is TRBV15 and J usage is TRBJ1-5; tentative D call: TRBD1 (6 bases). The CDR3 has 15 residues. V gave up 3 bases and J gave up 7 bases, with 16 bases separating them. Germline V CDR1 and CDR2: LNHNV, YYDKDF (reference sequence). CDR3 sequence: CATSSTQGINQPQHF. CDR3 DNA: TGTGCCACCAGCAGTACCCAGGGGATAAACCAGCCCCAGCATTTT.

This chain links TRBV28 with TRBJ1-1; D remains ambiguous. Per the germline V gene, CDR1 is MDHEN and CDR2 is SYDVKM. This CDR3 region has 15 residues. Trimming took off 5 bases at V and 2 bases at J, with 15 bases between the two ends. In nucleotides, the CDR3 is TGTGCCAGCAGTGTCCACAGCACGACCAACACTGAAGCTTTCTTT. It codes for CASSVHSTTNTEAFF.

In its sample, this clone was seen a few times. The rearrangement uses TRBV12-3 or TRBV12-4 and TRBJ1-2; D not certain. Trimming left V 6 bases short and J 8 bases short, with 13 bases between. CDR3 size: 12 residues. CDR3 bases: TGTGCCAGCAGCGTTATTCAGAGGGGCTACACCTTC. Amino acid sequence: CASSVIQRGYTF.

There are a few counts of this clone. The gene calls are TRBV7-8 and TRBJ2-2; D may be TRBD1 (8 bases). Germline assignment: CDR1 SGHVS and CDR2 FQNEAQ. Trimming cost V 6 bases and J 6 bases, with 17 bases left between them. The CDR3 loop spans 15 amino acids. CDR3 nucleotide sequence: TGTGCCAGCAGTTACACAGGGGGGGCTCCCGGGGAGCTGTTTTTT. As protein: CASSYTGGAPGELFF. Full variable domain (missing parts from reference TRBV7-8 and TRBJ2-2): GAGVSQSPRYKVAKRGQDVALRCDPISGHVSLFWYQQALGQGPEFLTYFQNEAQLDKSGLPSDRFFAERPEGSVSTLKIQRTQQEDSAVYLCASSYTGGAPGELFFGEGSRLTVL.

Concerning this clone itself: Within the sample, other DNA sequences also encode this same CDR3. This chain joins TRBV28 and TRBJ1-4, with no clear D. Trimming pared 2 bases from V and 0 bases from J, leaving 4 bases between. The CDR3 is 14 residues long. CDR1 and CDR2 (germline): MDHEN, SYDVKM. The CDR3 DNA is TGTGCCAGCAGTTTACAGACAACTAATGAAAAACTGTTTTTT. Amino acid sequence: CASSLQTTNEKLFF.

This clone was detected once. V usage is TRBV1 and J usage is TRBJ1-5; the table's D gene call, TRBD1, was not cross checked with the DNA. TRBV1 is a listed pseudogene. CDR3 size: 17 residues. As DNA, the CDR3 is TGCACCAGCAGCCAAAACCGGGACAGGGACTTTAATCAGCCCCAGCATTTT. It yields the protein CTSSQNRDRDFNQPQHF.

The CDR3 DNA follows: TGTGCCAGCAGCAAGGGACAGTACAATCAGCCCCAGCATTTT. Amino acid sequence: CASSKGQYNQPQHF. The V gene is TRBV7-8, the J gene TRBJ1-5; 7 bases agree with TRBD1. The CDR3 contains 14 residues. The germline V gene encodes CDR1 SGHVS and CDR2 FQNEAQ. Trimming cost V 5 bases and J 3 bases; bases outside gene matches: 4.

The V and J genes are TRBV18 and TRBJ1-1; D ambiguous. With 1 base removed from V and 4 bases from J, the gap between germline ends came to 10 bases. The CDR3 sequence is 14 residues long. The germline CDR1 and CDR2 sequences are KGHSH and LQKENI. The CDR3 DNA follows: TGTGCCAGCTCACCACAGTCGGGAGGCACTGAAGCTTTCTTT. Its protein product is CASSPQSGGTEAFF. The variable domain in full, with the rest retrieved from reference TRBV18 and TRBJ1-1, is NAGVMQNPRHLVRRRGQEARLRCSPMKGHSHVYWYRQLPEEGLKFMVYLQKENIIDESGMPKERFSAEFPKEGPSILRIQQVVRGDSAAYFCASSPQSGGTEAFFGQGTRLTVV.

This clone was counted only a few times. V usage is TRBV5-6 and J usage is TRBJ1-1; D is perhaps TRBD1 (6 bases). The germline CDR1 and CDR2 sequences are SGHDT and YYEEEE. V was shortened by 4 bases and J by 4 bases, with 17 bases between the two germline ends. The CDR3 sequence is 15 residues long. The CDR3 bases are TGTGCCAGCAGCCGAGCGGGGGCTAGAAGCACTGAAGCTTTCTTT. Protein: CASSRAGARSTEAFF.

Only one count was recorded for this clone. The chain is built from TRBV5-1 and TRBJ1-1; a possible D gene is TRBD1 (6 bases). Germline lookup yields CDR1 SGHRS and CDR2 YFSETQ. CDR3 length: 13 amino acids. V lost 4 bases and J lost 8, with 15 bases in between. CDR3 DNA sequence: TGCGCCAGCAGCCTCACAACCGGGACAGAAGCTTTCTTT. Amino acids: CASSLTTGTEAFF.

The gene calls are TRBV5-5 and TRBJ1-1; TRBD1 matches at 7 bases. CDR1 is SGHKS and CDR2 is YYEKEE in the germline V gene (reference sequence). CDR3 size: 14 residues. Trimming at V came to 4 bases and at J to 3 bases, leaving 6 bases not matched to a gene. CDR3 loop: CASSPRGRDTEAFF. The CDR3 nucleotides are TGTGCCAGCAGCCCGAGGGGGCGAGACACTGAAGCTTTCTTT.

This sequence joins TRBV5-4 and TRBJ2-3; TRBD1 agrees at 8 bases. The germline V gene has CDR1 SGHNT and CDR2 YYREEE (reference sequence). Trimming at V came to 2 bases and at J to 0 bases, leaving 2 bases not matched to a gene. The CDR3 runs 15 residues. This CDR3 is CASSFGQGSTDTQYF. CDR3 coding DNA: TGTGCCAGCAGCTTTGGACAGGGTAGCACAGATACGCAGTATTTT.

The CDR3 loop reads CASSQVGQGWFDGYTF. The CDR3 nucleotides read TGTGCCAGCAGCCAAGTGGGACAGGGGTGGTTCGATGGCTACACCTTC. This chain connects TRBV3-1 (or the pseudogene TRBV3-2) to TRBJ1-2; TRBD1 matches at 10 bases. This CDR3 comprises 16 residues. Germline V gene data show CDR1 as LGHDT and CDR2 as YNNKEL (reference sequence). V was clipped by 1 base and J by 6 bases; unmatched bases: 8.